This T cell receptor beta chain derives from a study of blood T cell repertoires in COVID-19. As for the study in general: Sources were T cells, B-cell-depleted T cells, or PBMCs; the material itself was cDNA or gDNA.

In germline, CDR1 is MNHEY, CDR2 SMNVEV (reference sequence). With 5 bases removed from V and 0 bases from J, the gap between germline ends came to 14 bases. The length of the CDR3 is 16 residues. Methods used by the authors: The assay estimated nucleated cells by amplifying reference gene primers. Sequencing was performed with immunoSEQ multiplex PCR; in TCRdb, only in-frame clones are kept and a portion is missing. V, J and clone size were drawn from that table, and D and trimming were deduced from the DNA. The sample has 130,000 to 150,000 clones; 75% to 85% are singletons. The sample taken for sequencing was peripheral blood. The sequence derives from a man aged 60 to 75 with active or convalescent COVID-19. The rearrangement uses TRBV27 and TRBJ2-1; D gene ambiguous. In DNA form, the CDR3 reads TGTGCCAGCAGTCCCCTCACAATTTCCTCCTACAATGAGCAGTTCTTC. It translates to CASSPLTISSYNEQFF.